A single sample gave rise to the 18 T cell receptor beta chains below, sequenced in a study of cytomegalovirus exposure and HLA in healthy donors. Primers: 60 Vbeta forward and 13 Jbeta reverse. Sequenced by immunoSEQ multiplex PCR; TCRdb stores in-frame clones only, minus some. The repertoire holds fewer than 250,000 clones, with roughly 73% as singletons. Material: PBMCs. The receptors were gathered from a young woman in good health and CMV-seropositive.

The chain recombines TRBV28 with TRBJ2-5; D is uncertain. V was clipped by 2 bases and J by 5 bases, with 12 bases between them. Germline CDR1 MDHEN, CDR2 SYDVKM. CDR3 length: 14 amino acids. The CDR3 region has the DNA TGTGCCAGCAGTTTAACACTCTCCGGGGAGACCCAGTACTTC. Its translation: CASSLTLSGETQYF.

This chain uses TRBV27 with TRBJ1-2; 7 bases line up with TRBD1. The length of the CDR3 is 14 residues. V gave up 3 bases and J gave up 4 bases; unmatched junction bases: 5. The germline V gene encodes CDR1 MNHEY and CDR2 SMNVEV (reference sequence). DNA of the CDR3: TGTGCCAGCAGTTTTGGCAGGGGGTTCTATGGCTACACCTTC. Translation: CASSFGRGFYGYTF.

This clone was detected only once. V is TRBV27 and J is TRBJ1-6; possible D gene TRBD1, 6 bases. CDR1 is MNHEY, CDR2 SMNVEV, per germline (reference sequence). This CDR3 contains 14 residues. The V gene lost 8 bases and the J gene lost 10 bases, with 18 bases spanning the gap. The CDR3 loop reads CASAIGGSRSPLHF. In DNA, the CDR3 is TGTGCCAGCGCAATAGGGGGTTCCAGATCACCCCTCCACTTT.

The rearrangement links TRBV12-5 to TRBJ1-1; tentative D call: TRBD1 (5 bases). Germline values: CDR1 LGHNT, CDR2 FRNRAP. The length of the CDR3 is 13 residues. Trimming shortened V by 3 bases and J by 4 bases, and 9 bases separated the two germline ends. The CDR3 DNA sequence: TGTGCTAGTGGTTTCGGGGGTCGCACTGAAGCTTTCTTT. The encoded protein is CASGFGGRTEAFF.

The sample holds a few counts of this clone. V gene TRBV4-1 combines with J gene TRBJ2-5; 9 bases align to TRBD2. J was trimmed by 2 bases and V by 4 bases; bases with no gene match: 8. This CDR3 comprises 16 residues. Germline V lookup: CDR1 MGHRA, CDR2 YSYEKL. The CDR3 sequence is CASSRSSGGPQETQYF. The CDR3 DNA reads TGCGCCAGCAGCCGAAGTAGCGGGGGACCACAAGAGACCCAGTACTTC.

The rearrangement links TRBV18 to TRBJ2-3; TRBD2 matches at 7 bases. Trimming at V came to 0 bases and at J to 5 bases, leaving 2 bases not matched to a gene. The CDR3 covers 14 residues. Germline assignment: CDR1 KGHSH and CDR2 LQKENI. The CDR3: CASSPPSGGDTQYF. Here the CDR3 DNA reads TGTGCCAGCTCACCACCGTCGGGGGGAGATACGCAGTATTTT.

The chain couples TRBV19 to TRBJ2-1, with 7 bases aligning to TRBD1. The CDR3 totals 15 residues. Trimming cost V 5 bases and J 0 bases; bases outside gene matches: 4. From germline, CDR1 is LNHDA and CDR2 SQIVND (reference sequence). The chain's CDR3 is CASSEDRSSYNEQFF. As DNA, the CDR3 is TGTGCCAGTAGTGAGGACAGGAGCTCCTACAATGAGCAGTTCTTC.

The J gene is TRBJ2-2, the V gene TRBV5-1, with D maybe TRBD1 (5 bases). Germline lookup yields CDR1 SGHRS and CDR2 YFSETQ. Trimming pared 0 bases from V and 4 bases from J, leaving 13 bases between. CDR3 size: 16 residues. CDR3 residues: CASSLDRRTGTGELFF. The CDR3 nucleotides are TGCGCCAGCAGCTTGGACAGGCGGACCGGCACCGGGGAGCTGTTTTTT. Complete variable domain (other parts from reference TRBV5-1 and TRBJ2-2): KAGVTQTPRYLIKTRGQQVTLSCSPISGHRSVSWYQQTPGQGLQFLFEYFSETQRNKGNFPGRFSGRQFSNSRSEMNVSTLELGDSALYLCASSLDRRTGTGELFFGEGSRLTVL.

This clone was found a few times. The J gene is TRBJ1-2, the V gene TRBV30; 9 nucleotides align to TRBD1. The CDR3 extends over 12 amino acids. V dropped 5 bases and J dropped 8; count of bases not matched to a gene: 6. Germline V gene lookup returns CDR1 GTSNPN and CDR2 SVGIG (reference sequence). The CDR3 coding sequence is TGTGCCTGGCGGTTACAGGGGGCGGGCTACACCTTC. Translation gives CAWRLQGAGYTF.

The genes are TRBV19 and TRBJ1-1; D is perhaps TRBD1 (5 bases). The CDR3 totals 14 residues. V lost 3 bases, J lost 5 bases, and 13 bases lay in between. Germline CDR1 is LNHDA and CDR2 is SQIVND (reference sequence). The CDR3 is CASSIGGVGTEAFF. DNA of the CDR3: TGTGCCAGTAGTATCGGAGGGGTGGGAACTGAAGCTTTCTTT. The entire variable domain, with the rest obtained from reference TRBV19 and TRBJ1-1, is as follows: DGGITQSPKYLFRKEGQNVTLSCEQNLNHDAMYWYRQDPGQGLRLIYYSQIVNDFQKGDIAEGYSVSREKKESFPLTVTSAQKNPTAFYLCASSIGGVGTEAFFGQGTRLTVV.

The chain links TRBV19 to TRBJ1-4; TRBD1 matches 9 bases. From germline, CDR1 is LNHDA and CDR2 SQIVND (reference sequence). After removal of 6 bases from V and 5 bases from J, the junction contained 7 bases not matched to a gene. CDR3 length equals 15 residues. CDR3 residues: CASRRPGTGNEKLFF. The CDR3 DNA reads TGTGCCAGTAGGAGACCCGGGACAGGGAATGAAAAACTGTTTTTT.

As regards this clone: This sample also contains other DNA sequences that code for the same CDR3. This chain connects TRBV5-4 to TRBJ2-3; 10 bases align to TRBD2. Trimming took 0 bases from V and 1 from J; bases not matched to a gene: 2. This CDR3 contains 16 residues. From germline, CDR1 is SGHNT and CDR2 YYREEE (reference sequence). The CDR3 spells CASSLDLAGGTDTQYF. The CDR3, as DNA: TGTGCCAGCAGCTTGGATCTAGCGGGGGGCACAGATACGCAGTATTTT.

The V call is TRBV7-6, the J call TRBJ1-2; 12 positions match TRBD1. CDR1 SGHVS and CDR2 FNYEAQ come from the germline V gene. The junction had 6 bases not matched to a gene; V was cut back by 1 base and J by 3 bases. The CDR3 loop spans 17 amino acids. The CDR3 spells CASSLGPGTGGDYGYTF. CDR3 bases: TGTGCCAGCAGCTTAGGGCCGGGGACAGGGGGCGACTATGGCTACACCTTC. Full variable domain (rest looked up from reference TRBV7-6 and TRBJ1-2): GAGVSQSPRYKVTKRGQDVALRCDPISGHVSLYWYRQALGQGPEFLTYFNYEAQQDKSGLPNDRFSAERPEGSISTLTIQRTEQRDSAMYRCASSLGPGTGGDYGYTFGSGTRLTVV.

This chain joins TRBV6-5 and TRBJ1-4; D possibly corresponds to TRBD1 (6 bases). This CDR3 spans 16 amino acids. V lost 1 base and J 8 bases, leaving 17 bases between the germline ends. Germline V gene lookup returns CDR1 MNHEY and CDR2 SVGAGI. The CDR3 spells CASSYLGGGRQEKLFF. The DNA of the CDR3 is TGTGCCAGCAGTTACTTGGGCGGGGGCCGACAAGAAAAACTGTTTTTT.

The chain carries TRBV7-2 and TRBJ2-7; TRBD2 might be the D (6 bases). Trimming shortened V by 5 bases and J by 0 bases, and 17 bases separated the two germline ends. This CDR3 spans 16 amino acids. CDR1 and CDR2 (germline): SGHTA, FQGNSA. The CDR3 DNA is TGTGCCAGCAGCCGGTTTCCGGACGGGAGCTCCTACGAGCAGTACTTC. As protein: CASSRFPDGSSYEQYF. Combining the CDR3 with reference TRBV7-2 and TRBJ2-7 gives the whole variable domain GAGVSQSPSNKVTEKGKDVELRCDPISGHTALYWYRQSLGQGLEFLIYFQGNSAPDKSGLPSDRFSAERTGGSVSTLTIQRTQQEDSAVYLCASSRFPDGSSYEQYFGPGTRLTVT.

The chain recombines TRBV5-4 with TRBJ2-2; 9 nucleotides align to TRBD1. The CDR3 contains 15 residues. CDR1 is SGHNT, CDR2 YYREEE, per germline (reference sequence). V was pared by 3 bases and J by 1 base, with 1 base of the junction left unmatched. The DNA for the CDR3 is TGTGCCAGCAGCTCGACAGGGGGGAACACCGGGGAGCTGTTTTTT. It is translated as CASSSTGGNTGELFF.

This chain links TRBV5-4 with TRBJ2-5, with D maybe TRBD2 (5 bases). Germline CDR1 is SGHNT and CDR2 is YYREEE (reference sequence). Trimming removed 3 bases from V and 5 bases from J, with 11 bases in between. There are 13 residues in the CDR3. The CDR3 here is CASSSRGLETQYF. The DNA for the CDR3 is TGTGCCAGCAGCTCCCGAGGGCTGGAGACCCAGTACTTC.

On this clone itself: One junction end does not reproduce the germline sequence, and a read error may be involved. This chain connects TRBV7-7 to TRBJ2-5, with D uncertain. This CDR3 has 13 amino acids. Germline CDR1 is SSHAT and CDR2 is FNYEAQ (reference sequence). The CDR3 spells CASSLVPEETQYF. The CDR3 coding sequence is TGTGCTAGCAGCTTAGTTCCAGAAGAGACCCAGTACTTC.